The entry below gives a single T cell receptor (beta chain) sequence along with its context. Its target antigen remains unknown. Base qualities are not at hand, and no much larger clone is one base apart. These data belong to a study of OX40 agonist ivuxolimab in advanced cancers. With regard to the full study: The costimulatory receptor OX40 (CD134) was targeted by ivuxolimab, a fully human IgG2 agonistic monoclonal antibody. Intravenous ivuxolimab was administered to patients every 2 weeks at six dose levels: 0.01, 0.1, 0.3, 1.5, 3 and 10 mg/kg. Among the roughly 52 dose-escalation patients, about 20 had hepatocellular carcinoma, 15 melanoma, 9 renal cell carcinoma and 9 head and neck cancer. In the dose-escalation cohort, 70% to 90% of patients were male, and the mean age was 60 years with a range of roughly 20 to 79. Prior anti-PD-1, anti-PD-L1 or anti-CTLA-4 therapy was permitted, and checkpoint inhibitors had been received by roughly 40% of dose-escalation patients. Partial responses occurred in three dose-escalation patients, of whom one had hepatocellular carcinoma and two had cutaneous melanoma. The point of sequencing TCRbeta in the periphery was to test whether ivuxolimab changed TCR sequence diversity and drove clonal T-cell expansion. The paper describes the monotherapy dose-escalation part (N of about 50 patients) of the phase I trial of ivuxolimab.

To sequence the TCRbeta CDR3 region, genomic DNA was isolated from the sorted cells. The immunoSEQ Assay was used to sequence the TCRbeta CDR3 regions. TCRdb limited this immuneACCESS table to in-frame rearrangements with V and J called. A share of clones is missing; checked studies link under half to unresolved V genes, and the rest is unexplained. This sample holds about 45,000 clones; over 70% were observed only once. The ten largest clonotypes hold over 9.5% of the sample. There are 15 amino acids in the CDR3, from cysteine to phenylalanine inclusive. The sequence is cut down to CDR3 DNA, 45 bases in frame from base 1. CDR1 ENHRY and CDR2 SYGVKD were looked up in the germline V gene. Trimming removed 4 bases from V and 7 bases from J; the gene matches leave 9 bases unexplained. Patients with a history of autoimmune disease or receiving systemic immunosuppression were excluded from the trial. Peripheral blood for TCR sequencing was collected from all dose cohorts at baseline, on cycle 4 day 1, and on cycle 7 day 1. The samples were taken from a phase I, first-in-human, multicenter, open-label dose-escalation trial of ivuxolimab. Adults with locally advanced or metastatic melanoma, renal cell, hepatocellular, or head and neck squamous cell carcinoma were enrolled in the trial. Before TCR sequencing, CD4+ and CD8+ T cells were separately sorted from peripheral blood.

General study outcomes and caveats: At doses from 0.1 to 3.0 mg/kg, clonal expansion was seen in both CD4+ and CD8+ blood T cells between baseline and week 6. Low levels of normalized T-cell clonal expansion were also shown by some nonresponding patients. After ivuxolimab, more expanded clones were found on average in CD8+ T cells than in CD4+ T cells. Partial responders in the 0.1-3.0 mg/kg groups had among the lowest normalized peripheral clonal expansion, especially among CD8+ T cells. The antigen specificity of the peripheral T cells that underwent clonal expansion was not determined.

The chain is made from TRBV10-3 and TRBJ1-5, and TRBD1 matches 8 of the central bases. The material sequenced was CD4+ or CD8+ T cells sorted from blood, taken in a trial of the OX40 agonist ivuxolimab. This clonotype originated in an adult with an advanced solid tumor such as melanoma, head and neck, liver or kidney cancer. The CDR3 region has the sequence CAISVSLTGGQPQHF. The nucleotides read TGTGCCATCAGTGTATCTCTAACAGGGGGACAGCCCCAGCATTTT.